This passage covers 5 T cell receptor beta chains from one sample sequenced in a study of vaccination effects on CD4 cells after COVID-19. The repertoire was sequenced with immunoSEQ multiplex PCR; TCRdb's copy has only in-frame clones and lacks some. The sample carries approximately 30,000 clones, roughly 81% recorded once. These receptors lack a known antigen. Between days 9 and 10 of culture, CD4+ T cells were separated out. Participants got two doses of BNT162b2 or mRNA-1273 vaccine. The input for sequencing was CD4+ T cells from PBMCs cultured without peptide, taken after COVID-19 vaccination. Receptor source: a human donor who received a COVID-19 vaccine.

This clone showed up just once. The chain has TRBV3-1 (or the pseudogene TRBV3-2) and TRBJ1-5, with D possibly matching TRBD1 (6 bases). The CDR3 has 17 residues. The V gene's germline CDR1 is LGHDT and CDR2 YNNKEL (reference sequence). Trimming stripped 2 bases from V and 0 bases from J, with 14 bases between. The CDR3 is CASSQTRGRYSNQPQHF. CDR3 nucleotides: TGTGCCAGCAGCCAAACTCGGGGGCGGTATAGCAATCAGCCCCAGCATTTT.

The chain has TRBV2 and TRBJ2-3; TRBD1 might be the D (5 bases). This CDR3 is 12 amino acids long. The germline V gene encodes CDR1 SNHLY and CDR2 FYNNEI. V was clipped by 5 bases and J by 6 bases, with 9 bases between them. The CDR3 reads CASSTDSDTQYF. The DNA of the CDR3 is TGTGCCAGCAGTACCGACAGTGATACGCAGTATTTT.

The chain combines TRBV5-6 with TRBJ1-2; a possible D gene is TRBD1 (5 bases). This CDR3 contains 13 residues. Germline lookup yields CDR1 SGHDT and CDR2 YYEEEE. The V gene lost 0 bases and the J gene lost 7 bases, with 10 bases spanning the gap. CDR3 residues: CASSLAVGGGYTF. CDR3 DNA: TGTGCCAGCAGCTTGGCGGTCGGGGGTGGCTACACCTTC.

V gene TRBV6-6 combines with J gene TRBJ2-3, with 9 bases fitting TRBD2. V trimming: 5 bases; J trimming: 5 bases; junction bases outside the gene matches: 8. The CDR3 is 15 residues long. Germline values: CDR1 MNHNY, CDR2 SVGAGI (reference sequence). This CDR3 is CASSLGRGGGDTQYF. In DNA form, the CDR3 reads TGTGCCAGCAGTCTTGGGCGGGGGGGCGGAGATACGCAGTATTTT.

This clone showed up just a few times. The rearrangement uses TRBV19 and TRBJ1-4; 7 bases are a match to TRBD1. The germline V gene has CDR1 LNHDA and CDR2 SQIVND (reference sequence). J was trimmed by 8 bases and V by 5 bases; bases with no gene match: 5. The CDR3 consists of 13 residues. CDR3 bases: TGTGCCAGTAGTCTCACAGGGGACGAAAAACTGTTTTTT. Protein: CASSLTGDEKLFF.